What follows is one TCR beta chain and its context. The target antigen is unknown. The V gene lost 7 bases and the J gene lost 2 bases, with 18 bases spanning the gap. The CDR3 length is 15 residues. Germline CDR1 DFQATT, CDR2 SNEGSKA (reference sequence). This sample is part of a study of early T cells in non-severe SARS-CoV-2 infection. Study summary: Bulk RNA from unsorted whole blood was sequenced; chains were unpaired. Study-level findings and limits: Reliance on VDJdb matching favored anti-spike CD8 responses; private and CD4 specificities were missed.

The protocol attached unique molecular identifiers to individual cDNA molecules. MiXCR, applied by TCRdb to the 5' RACE reads, yields one record per CDR3 protein. The table shows approximately 60,000 distinct CDR3 sequences, with 10% to 15% occurring only once. Specimen: whole blood. The clonotype comes from an adult who was a healthcare worker with PCR-confirmed SARS-CoV-2 infection or an uninfected control (not recorded which). This chain uses TRBV20-1 with TRBJ2-1, with a possible D match to TRBD2 (5 bases). CDR3: CSVPGYGVAYNEQFF. In DNA, the CDR3 is TGCAGTGTTCCGGGCTACGGGGTGGCCTACAATGAGCAGTTCTTC.